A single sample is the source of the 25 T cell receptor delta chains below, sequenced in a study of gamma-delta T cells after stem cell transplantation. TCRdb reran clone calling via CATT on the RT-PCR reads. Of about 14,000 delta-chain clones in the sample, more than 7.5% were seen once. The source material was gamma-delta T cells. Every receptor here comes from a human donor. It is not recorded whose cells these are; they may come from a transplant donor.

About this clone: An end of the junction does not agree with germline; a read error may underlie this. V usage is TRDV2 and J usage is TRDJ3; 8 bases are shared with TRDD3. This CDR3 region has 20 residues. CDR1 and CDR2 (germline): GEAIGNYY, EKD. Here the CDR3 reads CACELVLGDTTSCDNCPMIF. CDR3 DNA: TGTGCCTGTGAACTAGTCCTGGGGGACACCACCTCCTGTGACAACTGCCCGATGATTTTC.

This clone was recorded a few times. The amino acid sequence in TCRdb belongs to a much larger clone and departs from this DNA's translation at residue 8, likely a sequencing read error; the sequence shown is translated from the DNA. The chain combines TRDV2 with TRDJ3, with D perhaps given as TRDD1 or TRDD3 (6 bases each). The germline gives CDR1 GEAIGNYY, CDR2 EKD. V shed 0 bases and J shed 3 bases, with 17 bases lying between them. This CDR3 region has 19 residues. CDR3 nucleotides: TGTGCCTGTGACACCGTTGGGGGTCGAAATAACTGGGACACCCGACAGATGTTTTTC. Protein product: CACDTVGGRNNWDTRQMFF.

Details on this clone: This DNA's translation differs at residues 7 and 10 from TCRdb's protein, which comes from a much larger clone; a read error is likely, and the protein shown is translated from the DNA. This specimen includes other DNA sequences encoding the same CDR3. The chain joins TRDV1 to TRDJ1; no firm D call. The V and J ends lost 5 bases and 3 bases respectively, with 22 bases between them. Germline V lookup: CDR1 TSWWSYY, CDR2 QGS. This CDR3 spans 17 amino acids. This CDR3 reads CALGKRLTFLASDKLIF. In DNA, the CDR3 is TGTGCTCTTGGGAAACGACTCACATTTCTAGCTTCCGATAAACTCATCTTT.

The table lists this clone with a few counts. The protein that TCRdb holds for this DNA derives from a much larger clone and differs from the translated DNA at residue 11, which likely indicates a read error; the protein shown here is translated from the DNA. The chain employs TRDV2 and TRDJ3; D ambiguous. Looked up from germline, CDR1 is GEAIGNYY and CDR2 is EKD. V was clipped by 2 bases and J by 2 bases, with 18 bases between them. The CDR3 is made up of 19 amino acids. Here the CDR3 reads CACDSVLADSPWDTRQMFF. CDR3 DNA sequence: TGTGCCTGTGACAGCGTCCTTGCCGATAGCCCCTGGGACACCCGACAGATGTTTTTC.

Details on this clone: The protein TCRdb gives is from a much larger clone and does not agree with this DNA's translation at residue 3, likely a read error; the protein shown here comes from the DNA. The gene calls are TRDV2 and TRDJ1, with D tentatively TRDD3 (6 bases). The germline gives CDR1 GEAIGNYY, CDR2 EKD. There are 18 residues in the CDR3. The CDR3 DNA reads TGTGCCTATGACACCGGTGGGGGTACCCCCTATGGGACCGATAAACTCATCTTT. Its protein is CAYDTGGGTPYGTDKLIF.

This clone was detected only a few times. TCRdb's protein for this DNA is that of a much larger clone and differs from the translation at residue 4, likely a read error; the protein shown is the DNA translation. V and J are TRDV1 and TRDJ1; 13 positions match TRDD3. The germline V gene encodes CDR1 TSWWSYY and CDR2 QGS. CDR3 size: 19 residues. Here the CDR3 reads CALEEDTGGYGSSVDKLIF. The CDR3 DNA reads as TGTGCTCTTGAGGAAGATACTGGGGGATACGGGAGTTCGGTCGATAAACTCATCTTT.

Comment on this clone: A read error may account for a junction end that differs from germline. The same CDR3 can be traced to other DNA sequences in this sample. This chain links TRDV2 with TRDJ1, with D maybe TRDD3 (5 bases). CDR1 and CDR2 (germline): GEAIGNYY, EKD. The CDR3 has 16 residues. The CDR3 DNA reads TGTGCCTGTGACCTTTTGGGATTGGCGATCACCTATAAACTCATCTTT. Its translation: CACDLLGLAITYKLIF.

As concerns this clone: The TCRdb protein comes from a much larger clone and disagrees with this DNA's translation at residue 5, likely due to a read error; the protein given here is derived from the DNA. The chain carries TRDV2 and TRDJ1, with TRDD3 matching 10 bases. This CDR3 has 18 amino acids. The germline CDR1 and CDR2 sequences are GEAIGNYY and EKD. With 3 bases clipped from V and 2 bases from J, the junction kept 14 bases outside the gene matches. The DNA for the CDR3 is TGTGCCTGTGACGCCAGAAAATTACGGGGGGATACGACCGATAAACTCATCTTT. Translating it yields CACDARKLRGDTTDKLIF.

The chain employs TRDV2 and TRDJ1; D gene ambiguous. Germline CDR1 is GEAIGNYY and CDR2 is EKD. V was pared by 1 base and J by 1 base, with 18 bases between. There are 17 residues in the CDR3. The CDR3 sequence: CACDTRVETHRTDKLIF. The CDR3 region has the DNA TGTGCCTGTGACACACGGGTGGAGACGCATCGCACCGATAAACTCATCTTT.

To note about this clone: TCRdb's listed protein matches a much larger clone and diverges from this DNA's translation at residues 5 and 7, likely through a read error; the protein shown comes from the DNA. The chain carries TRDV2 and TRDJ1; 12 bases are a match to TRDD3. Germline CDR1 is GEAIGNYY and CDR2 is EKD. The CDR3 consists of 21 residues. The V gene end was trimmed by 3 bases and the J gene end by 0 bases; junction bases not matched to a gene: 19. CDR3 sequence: CACDAVLPTSGGYDYTDKLIF. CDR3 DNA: TGTGCCTGTGACGCCGTACTTCCTACCTCTGGGGGATACGATTACACCGATAAACTCATCTTT.

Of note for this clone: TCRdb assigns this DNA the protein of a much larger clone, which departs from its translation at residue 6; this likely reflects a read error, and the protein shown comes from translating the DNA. CDR3 residues: CACDTAGNGGDKLIF. The DNA for the CDR3 is TGTGCCTGTGACACCGCAGGGAATGGGGGCGATAAACTCATCTTT. The V call is TRDV2, the J call TRDJ1, with D tentatively TRDD3 (6 bases). The length of the CDR3 is 15 residues. CDR1 and CDR2 from the germline V gene are GEAIGNYY and EKD. V lost 0 bases to trimming and J lost 4 bases, with 14 bases between them.

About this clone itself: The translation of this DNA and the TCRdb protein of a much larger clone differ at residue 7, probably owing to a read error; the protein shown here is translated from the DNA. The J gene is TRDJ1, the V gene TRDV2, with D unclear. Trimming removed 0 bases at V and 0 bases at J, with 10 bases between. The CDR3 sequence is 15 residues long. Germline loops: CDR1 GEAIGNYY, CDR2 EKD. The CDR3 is CACDTVEGYTDKLIF. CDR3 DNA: TGTGCCTGTGACACCGTGGAGGGGTACACCGATAAACTCATCTTT.

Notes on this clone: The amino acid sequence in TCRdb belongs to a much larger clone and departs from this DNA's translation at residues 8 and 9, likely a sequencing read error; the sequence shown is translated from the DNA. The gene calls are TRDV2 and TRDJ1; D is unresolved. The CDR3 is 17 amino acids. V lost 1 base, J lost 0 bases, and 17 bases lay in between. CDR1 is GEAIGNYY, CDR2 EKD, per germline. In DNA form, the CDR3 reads TGTGCCTGTGACACAGTCGGGGCTCGGGCCTACACCGATAAACTCATCTTT. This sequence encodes CACDTVGARAYTDKLIF.

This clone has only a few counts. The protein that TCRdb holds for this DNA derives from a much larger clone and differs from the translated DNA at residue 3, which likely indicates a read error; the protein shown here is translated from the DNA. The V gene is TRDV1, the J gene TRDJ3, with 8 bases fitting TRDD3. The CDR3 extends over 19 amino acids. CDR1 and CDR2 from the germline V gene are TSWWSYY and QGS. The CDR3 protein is CAIGERRGDTSWDTRQMFF. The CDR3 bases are TGTGCTATTGGGGAAAGAAGAGGGGATACCTCCTGGGACACCCGACAGATGTTTTTC.

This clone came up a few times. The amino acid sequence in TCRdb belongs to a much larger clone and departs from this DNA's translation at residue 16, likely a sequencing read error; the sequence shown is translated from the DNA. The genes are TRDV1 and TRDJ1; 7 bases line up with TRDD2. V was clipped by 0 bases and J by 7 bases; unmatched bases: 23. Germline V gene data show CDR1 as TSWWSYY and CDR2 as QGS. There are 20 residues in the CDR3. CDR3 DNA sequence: TGTGCTCTTGGGGAACTAGGTTTCCTACCCTCCTGGTGGGACATCGGTAAACTCATCTTT. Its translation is CALGELGFLPSWWDIGKLIF.

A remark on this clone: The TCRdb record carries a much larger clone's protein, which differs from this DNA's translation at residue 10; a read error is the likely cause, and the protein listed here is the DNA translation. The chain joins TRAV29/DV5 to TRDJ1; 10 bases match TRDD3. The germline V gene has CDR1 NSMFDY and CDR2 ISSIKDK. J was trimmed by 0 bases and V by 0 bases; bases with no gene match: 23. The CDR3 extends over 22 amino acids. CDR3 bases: TGTGCAGCAAGCGCAGGGGTGTTCCTGAGGAGTTGGGGGATACATTACACCGATAAACTCATCTTT. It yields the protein CAASAGVFLRSWGIHYTDKLIF. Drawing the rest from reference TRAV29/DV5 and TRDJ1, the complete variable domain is DQQVKQNSPSLSVQEGRISILNCDYTNSMFDYFLWYKKYPAEGPTFLISISSIKDKNEDGRFTVFLNKSAKHLSLHIVPSQPGDSAVYFCAASAGVFLRSWGIHYTDKLIFGKGTRVTVEP.

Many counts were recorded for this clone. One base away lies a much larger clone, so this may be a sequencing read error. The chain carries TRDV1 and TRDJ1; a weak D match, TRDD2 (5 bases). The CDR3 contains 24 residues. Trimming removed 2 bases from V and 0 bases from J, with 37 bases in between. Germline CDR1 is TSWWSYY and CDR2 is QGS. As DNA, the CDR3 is TGTGCTCTTGGGGAAGGGGTCTTCCACGCCTTACTGTGGGCGTATTCCTTCTACACCGATAAACTCATCTTT. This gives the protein CALGEGVFHALLWAYSFYTDKLIF.

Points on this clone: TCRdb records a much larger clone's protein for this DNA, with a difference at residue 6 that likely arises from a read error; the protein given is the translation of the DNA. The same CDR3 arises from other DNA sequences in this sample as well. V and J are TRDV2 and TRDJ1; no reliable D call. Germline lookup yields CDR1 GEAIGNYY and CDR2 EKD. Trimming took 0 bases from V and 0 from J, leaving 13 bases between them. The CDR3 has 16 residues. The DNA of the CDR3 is TGTGCCTGTGACACCGGTCCTGCCAGGAACACCGATAAACTCATCTTT. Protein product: CACDTGPARNTDKLIF.

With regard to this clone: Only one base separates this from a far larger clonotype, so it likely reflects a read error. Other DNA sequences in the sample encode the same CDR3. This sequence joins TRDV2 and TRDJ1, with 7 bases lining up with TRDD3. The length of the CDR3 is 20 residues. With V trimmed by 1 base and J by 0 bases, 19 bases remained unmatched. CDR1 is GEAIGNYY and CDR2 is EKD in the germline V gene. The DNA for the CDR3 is TGTGCCTGTGACACTTTACCTTCTAGGGCTGGGGGCTCGTACACCGATAAACTCATCTTT. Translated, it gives CACDTLPSRAGGSYTDKLIF.

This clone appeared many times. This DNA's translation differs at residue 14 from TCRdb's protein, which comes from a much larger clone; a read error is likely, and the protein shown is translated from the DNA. Written as DNA, the CDR3 is TGTGCCTGTGACAAAACGGAGGGGACTTTAAGCTCCTGGAACACCCGACAGATGTTTTTC. Translated, it gives CACDKTEGTLSSWNTRQMFF. V gene TRDV2 combines with J gene TRDJ3, with D perhaps TRDD3 (5 bases). The germline gives CDR1 GEAIGNYY, CDR2 EKD. CDR3 length: 20 residues.

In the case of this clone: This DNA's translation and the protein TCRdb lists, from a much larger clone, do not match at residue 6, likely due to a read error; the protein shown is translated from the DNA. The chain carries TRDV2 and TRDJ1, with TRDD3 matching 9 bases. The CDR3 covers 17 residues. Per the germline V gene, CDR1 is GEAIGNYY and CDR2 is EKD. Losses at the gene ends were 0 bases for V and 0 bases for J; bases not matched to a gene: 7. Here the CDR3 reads CACDTRWGIPYTDKLIF. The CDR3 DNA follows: TGTGCCTGTGACACCCGCTGGGGGATCCCGTACACCGATAAACTCATCTTT.

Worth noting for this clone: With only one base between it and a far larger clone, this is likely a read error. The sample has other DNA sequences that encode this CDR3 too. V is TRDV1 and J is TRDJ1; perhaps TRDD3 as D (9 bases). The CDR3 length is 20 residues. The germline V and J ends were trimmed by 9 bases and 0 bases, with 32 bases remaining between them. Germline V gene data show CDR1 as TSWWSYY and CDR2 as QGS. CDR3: CALWGFLPVLGDTDTDKLIF. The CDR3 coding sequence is TGTGCTCTGTGGGGCTTCCTACCTGTACTGGGGGACACGGACACCGATAAACTCATCTTT.

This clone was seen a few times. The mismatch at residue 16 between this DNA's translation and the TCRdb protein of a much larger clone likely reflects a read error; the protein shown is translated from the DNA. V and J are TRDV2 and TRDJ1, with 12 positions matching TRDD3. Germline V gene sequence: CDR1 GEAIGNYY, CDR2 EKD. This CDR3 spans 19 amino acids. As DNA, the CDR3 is TGTGCCTGTGACCCTCTACTGGGGGATACCGTCCGCCAGACCGATAGACTCATCTTT. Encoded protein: CACDPLLGDTVRQTDRLIF.

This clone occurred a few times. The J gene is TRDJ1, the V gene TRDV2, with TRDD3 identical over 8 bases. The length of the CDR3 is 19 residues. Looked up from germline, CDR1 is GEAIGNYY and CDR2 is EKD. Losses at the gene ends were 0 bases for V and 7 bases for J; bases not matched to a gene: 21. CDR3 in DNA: TGTGCCTGTGACACCGGTAAGGCTAAGACGGGGGATAGAAGCGCTAAACTCATCTTT. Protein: CACDTGKAKTGDRSAKLIF.

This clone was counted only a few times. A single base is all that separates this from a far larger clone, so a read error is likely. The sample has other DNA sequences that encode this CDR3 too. CDR3 region: CACDTLGDRTDKLIF. The DNA of the CDR3 is TGTGCCTGTGACACCCTGGGAGATAGGACCGATAAACTCATCTTT. The chain is built from TRDV2 and TRDJ1, with D maybe TRDD3 (5 bases). Trimming stripped 0 bases from V and 2 bases from J, with 12 bases between. The germline CDR1 and CDR2 sequences are GEAIGNYY and EKD. The CDR3 runs to 15 residues.